A single sample is the source of the 12 T cell receptor beta chains below, sequenced in a study of blood T cell repertoires in COVID-19. The table came from immunoSEQ multiplex PCR; TCRdb's copy has only in-frame clones and leaves some out. The profile shows approximately 290,000 clones, roughly 80% of them singletons. Sample: peripheral blood. Receptors were obtained from a person aged 70 to 85 with COVID-19, enrolled during active disease.

The rearrangement links TRBV5-4 to TRBJ2-5; D ambiguous. CDR1 and CDR2 from the germline V gene are SGHNT and YYREEE (reference sequence). The CDR3 loop spans 14 amino acids. Trimming took 1 base from V and 1 from J, leaving 8 bases between them. The CDR3 region is CASSLLDSQETQYF. In DNA, the CDR3 is TGTGCCAGCAGCTTGCTTGACTCCCAAGAGACCCAGTACTTC.

The rearrangement links TRBV20-1 to TRBJ2-1; a possible D gene is TRBD1 (5 bases). Germline loops: CDR1 DFQATT, CDR2 SNEGSKA (reference sequence). This CDR3 is built from 14 residues. With 6 bases removed from V and 0 bases from J, the gap between germline ends came to 12 bases. The CDR3 sequence is CSASRQFSYNEQFF. The CDR3, as DNA: TGCAGTGCCAGTAGACAGTTCTCCTACAATGAGCAGTTCTTC.

The chain employs TRBV7-2 and TRBJ1-2; D is ambiguous. V was cut by 1 base and J by 1 base, with 7 bases left in between. Germline CDR1 and CDR2: SGHTA and FQGNSA. CDR3 length equals 14 residues. Written as DNA, the CDR3 is TGTGCCAGCAGCTTAGTGATCAGTAACTATGGCTACACCTTC. This codes for CASSLVISNYGYTF.

The chain couples TRBV7-2 to TRBJ2-2, with a tentative D call TRBD2 (7 bases). The CDR3 sequence is 16 residues long. Trimming left V 4 bases short and J 3 bases short, with 15 bases between. Germline CDR1 SGHTA, CDR2 FQGNSA. CDR3 bases: TGTGCCAGCAGCTCCTACAGGGCGGGGGACACCGGGGAGCTGTTTTTT. Translated: CASSSYRAGDTGELFF.

The chain employs TRBV19 and TRBJ2-7; D uncertain. V was clipped by 2 bases and J by 0 bases, with 8 bases between them. Germline V gives CDR1 LNHDA, CDR2 SQIVND (reference sequence). The CDR3 consists of 14 residues. The CDR3 sequence is CASSIRRSSYEQYF. Written as DNA, the CDR3 is TGTGCCAGTAGTATAAGACGGAGCTCCTACGAGCAGTACTTC.

The chain uses TRBV5-1 and TRBJ1-3, with 7 bases lining up with TRBD1. Germline trimming cut 3 bases from V and 0 bases from J; bases unmatched to any gene: 6. The CDR3 has 16 amino acids. Germline V gene sequence: CDR1 SGHRS, CDR2 YFSETQ. Here the CDR3 reads CASSWDSAISGNTIYF. In nucleotides, the CDR3 is TGCGCCAGCAGCTGGGACAGTGCTATCTCTGGAAACACCATATATTTT.

The chain is built from TRBV10-3 and TRBJ2-2; D remains ambiguous. CDR1 and CDR2 from the germline V gene are ENHRY and SYGVKD. This CDR3 has 13 residues. V was cut by 4 bases and J by 4 bases, with 7 bases left in between. The CDR3 here is CAISGHPTGELFF. The CDR3 DNA is TGTGCCATCAGTGGTCATCCCACCGGGGAGCTGTTTTTT.

The chain links TRBV6-2 or TRBV6-3 to TRBJ2-1; possible D gene TRBD1, 6 bases. This CDR3 has 14 residues. Trimming removed 5 bases at V and 4 bases at J, with 12 bases between. Germline V gene sequence: CDR1 MNHEY, CDR2 SVGEGT. The CDR3 coding sequence is TGTGCCAGCAGTCAACCAACAGGGTACAATGAGCAGTTCTTC. It yields the protein CASSQPTGYNEQFF.

This chain uses TRBV19 with TRBJ2-5; the D gene is possibly TRBD1 (6 bases). V lost 10 bases to trimming and J lost 2 bases, with 14 bases between them. The germline V gene has CDR1 LNHDA and CDR2 SQIVND (reference sequence). The CDR3 is 13 amino acids. The CDR3 here is CATGQRPQETQYF. The CDR3 DNA reads as TGTGCCACCGGACAGCGACCGCAAGAGACCCAGTACTTC.

V is TRBV5-4 and J is TRBJ2-7, with 9 bases matching TRBD2. This CDR3 has 14 residues. Unmatched junction bases numbered 8, after V lost 4 bases and J lost 6 bases. In germline, CDR1 is SGHNT, CDR2 YYREEE (reference sequence). CDR3 in amino acids: CASSLVSGGAEQYF. The CDR3 nucleotides are TGTGCCAGCAGCCTAGTTAGCGGGGGCGCCGAGCAGTACTTC.

This sequence joins TRBV6-2 or TRBV6-3 and TRBJ1-1, with D possibly TRBD1 on 5 matching bases. The CDR3 loop spans 15 amino acids. Germline lookup yields CDR1 MNHEY and CDR2 SVGEGT. Trimming removed 2 bases from V and 1 base from J, with 11 bases in between. This CDR3 is CASSYLQGRNTEAFF. In DNA form, the CDR3 reads TGTGCCAGCAGTTACCTCCAGGGCAGGAACACTGAAGCTTTCTTT.

The V call is TRBV9, the J call TRBJ1-5, with 11 bases lining up with TRBD1. Germline loops: CDR1 SGDLS, CDR2 YYNGEE. The ends lost 10 bases at V and 0 bases at J; junction bases unmatched: 3. This CDR3 is built from 14 residues. CDR3 nucleotides: TGTGCCTCAGGACAGGGGGCTAGCAATCAGCCCCAGCATTTT. This translates into CASGQGASNQPQHF.